One sample yielded the 30 T cell receptor beta chains listed below, sequenced in a study of blood T cells in healthy people across ages. The second PCR ran roughly 6 to 11 cycles with a sample-barcoded 5' primer and J-beta primers. TCRdb reprocessed the 5' RACE reads with MiXCR, giving one entry per CDR3 protein. The data hold 630,000 or so distinct CDR3 sequences, with about 30% observed a single time. The sample consisted of blood. The receptor source for this set is an elderly woman in good health.

The sample holds many counts of this clonotype. The chain couples TRBV4-1 to TRBJ1-4; D unclear. Trimming shortened V by 0 bases and J by 6 bases, and 17 bases separated the two germline ends. The CDR3 consists of 17 residues. Germline V gene lookup returns CDR1 MGHRA and CDR2 YSYEKL. The CDR3 region has the DNA TGCGCCAGCAGCCAAGATGAAAAAGGATCAGGAGATGAAAAACTGTTTTTT. Translated: CASSQDEKGSGDEKLFF.

The table lists this clonotype with many counts. The V gene is TRBV24-1, the J gene TRBJ1-5, with D hard to call. Germline-derived CDR1 and CDR2 are KGHDR and SFDVKD. V was trimmed by 5 bases and J by 3 bases, leaving 7 bases between them. The CDR3 has 13 amino acids. CDR3 residues: CATSGGPNQPQHF. The CDR3 DNA is TGTGCCACCAGTGGCGGGCCCAATCAGCCCCAGCATTTT.

This clonotype was seen many times. The chain has TRBV7-9 and TRBJ2-7; 7 bases are shared with TRBD1. Germline trimming cut 5 bases from V and 0 bases from J; bases unmatched to any gene: 10. Germline V gives CDR1 SEHNR, CDR2 FQNEAQ (reference sequence). This CDR3 has 16 amino acids. CDR3 sequence (DNA): TGTGCCAGCAGCCCATTTCCAGGACAGGTCTCCTACGAGCAGTACTTC. Protein product: CASSPFPGQVSYEQYF.

The chain combines TRBV20-1 with TRBJ2-1; a possible D gene is TRBD2 (6 bases). CDR3 length equals 11 residues. V dropped 6 bases and J dropped 15 bases, with 18 bases sitting between them. CDR1 is DFQATT, CDR2 SNEGSKA, per germline (reference sequence). This CDR3 reads CSAASGEKPFF. DNA of the CDR3: TGCAGTGCAGCCTCGGGGGAAAAACCGTTCTTC.

This clonotype was counted at least ten times. V gene TRBV4-1 combines with J gene TRBJ2-3, with D possibly matching TRBD2 (7 bases). CDR1 is MGHRA, CDR2 YSYEKL, per germline. CDR3 length: 17 residues. V was pared by 0 bases and J by 2 bases, with 15 bases between. The CDR3: CASSQDYGGGNTDTQYF. The CDR3 region has the DNA TGCGCCAGCAGCCAAGATTATGGGGGGGGCAACACAGATACGCAGTATTTT.

With respect to this clonotype: A read error may explain this, as a much larger clone is one base away. The chain couples TRBV27 to TRBJ2-1, with 8 bases aligning to TRBD2. The CDR3 totals 18 residues. The junction had 12 bases not matched to a gene; V was cut back by 5 bases and J by 0 bases. Germline CDR1 reads MNHEY; CDR2 reads SMNVEV (reference sequence). This CDR3 is CASSPLAGRPRSYNEQFF. The CDR3 DNA reads as TGTGCCAGCAGTCCCTTAGCGGGGAGGCCTCGCTCCTACAATGAGCAGTTCTTC.

The chain uses TRBV20-1 and TRBJ2-7, with D maybe TRBD2 (7 bases). The germline V gene has CDR1 DFQATT and CDR2 SNEGSKA (reference sequence). V gave up 3 bases and J gave up 10 bases, with 19 bases separating them. This CDR3 comprises 13 residues. CDR3 coding DNA: TGCAGTGCTAGCGTCTTGCGGGGGCAAACCCAGTACTTC. Translation gives CSASVLRGQTQYF.

This clonotype was seen a handful of times. A much bigger clone sits one base away, suggesting this may be a read error. The chain employs TRBV30 and TRBJ2-7, with D maybe TRBD2 (5 bases). CDR1 is GTSNPN and CDR2 is SVGIG in the germline V gene (reference sequence). This CDR3 contains 13 residues. The CDR3 DNA is TGTGCCGGGAGTGAGGGCATTTTCTACGAGCAGTACTTC. Translation: CAGSEGIFYEQYF.

This clonotype was counted between two and nine times. Since a much larger clone is just one base distant, this may be a read error. The J gene is TRBJ2-1, the V gene TRBV6-2 or TRBV6-3; 11 bases map to TRBD2. This CDR3 is built from 16 residues. Germline V CDR1 and CDR2: MNHEY, SVGEGT. The CDR3 spells CAGSYWGSGGADEQFF. CDR3 coding DNA: TGTGCCGGCAGTTACTGGGGTAGCGGGGGGGCCGATGAGCAGTTCTTC.

The chain uses TRBV20-1 and TRBJ2-7; D is perhaps TRBD2 (6 bases). In germline, CDR1 is DFQATT, CDR2 SNEGSKA (reference sequence). V dropped 0 bases and J dropped 2 bases, with 17 bases sitting between them. The CDR3 runs 16 residues. The CDR3 is CSARDQSGAATYEQYF. CDR3 nucleotides: TGCAGTGCTAGAGATCAATCGGGAGCCGCTACCTACGAGCAGTACTTC.

This clonotype was picked up many times. This chain links TRBV5-1 with TRBJ2-3; possible D gene TRBD2, 6 bases. The CDR3 contains 17 residues. Germline V gene lookup returns CDR1 SGHRS and CDR2 YFSETQ. Trimming shortened V by 1 base and J by 0 bases, and 15 bases separated the two germline ends. The CDR3 is CASSLFSGTLSTDTQYF. In DNA form, the CDR3 reads TGCGCCAGCAGCTTGTTCTCCGGGACTCTAAGCACAGATACGCAGTATTTT.

Regarding this clonotype: Just one base apart from a much larger clone, this may be a read error. J is TRBJ2-7 and V is TRBV29-1; TRBD1 agrees at 9 bases. The J segment lost 10 bases and the V segment lost 4 bases, leaving 17 bases of the junction unmatched. The V gene's germline CDR1 is SQVTM and CDR2 ANQGSEA. The CDR3 contains 15 residues. The CDR3 loop reads CSVAEGTGSEEAQYF. The CDR3 nucleotides read TGCAGCGTTGCAGAGGGGACAGGGTCGGAAGAGGCCCAGTACTTC.

As for this clonotype: A read error may account for a junction end that differs from germline. The genes are TRBV29-1 and TRBJ1-2, with D perhaps matching TRBD1 (5 bases). CDR3 length: 14 residues. The germline V gene encodes CDR1 SQVTM and CDR2 ANQGSEA. The CDR3 bases are TGCAGCGCTAAATGGCGGGGCGAATCTACTGGCTACACTTTC. This gives the protein CSAKWRGESTGYTF.

In the case of this clonotype: The DNA is omitted, as the CDR3 cannot be located on it reliably, and the CDR3 follows TCRdb's listing. This chain joins TRBV27 and TRBJ1-1; TRBD1, the table's D call, was not compared with the DNA. CDR1 is MNHEY and CDR2 is SMNVEV in the germline V gene (reference sequence). The CDR3 contains 15 residues when both ends are counted. CDR3 sequence: CASSPWGQGTTEVFF.

About this clonotype: A much larger clone sits a single nucleotide away, making a read error possible. V and J are TRBV6-1 and TRBJ2-7; weak D call: TRBD2 (6 bases). Germline V gene sequence: CDR1 MNHNS, CDR2 SASEGT. The CDR3 runs 15 residues. V dropped 4 bases and J dropped 7 bases, with 20 bases sitting between them. CDR3 loop: CASSASGRTYNEQYF. The CDR3 DNA reads TGTGCCAGCAGTGCCTCAGGGAGGACTTACAATGAGCAGTACTTC.

This clonotype was observed many times. The chain combines TRBV3-1 with TRBJ2-7, with TRBD2 identical over 13 bases. The CDR3 totals 15 residues. CDR1 and CDR2 from the germline V gene are LGHDT and YNNKEL (reference sequence). The V segment lost 4 bases and the J segment 7 bases; nucleotides outside the gene matches: 7. The CDR3 DNA follows: TGTGCCAGCAGCCTAAAACTAGCGGGGGGGAATGAGCAGTACTTC. Translated: CASSLKLAGGNEQYF.

This clonotype was recorded a few times. The V gene is TRBV20-1, the J gene TRBJ2-1; D not resolved. CDR3 length equals 14 residues. Trimming removed 4 bases from V and 0 bases from J, with 10 bases in between. The V gene's germline CDR1 is DFQATT and CDR2 SNEGSKA (reference sequence). The CDR3 sequence is CSATPHSSYNEQFF. The CDR3 DNA reads TGCAGTGCTACCCCCCATTCCTCCTACAATGAGCAGTTCTTC.

This clonotype was detected ten times or more. This chain joins TRBV5-1 and TRBJ1-6; the D is unclear. Germline lookup yields CDR1 SGHRS and CDR2 YFSETQ. The CDR3 is 14 residues long. The germline V and J ends were trimmed by 4 bases and 5 bases, with 10 bases remaining between them. The CDR3 DNA reads as TGCGCCAGCAGCCCTAGACAAGATAATTCACCCCTCCACTTT. Translation: CASSPRQDNSPLHF. The full variable domain, with the rest looked up from reference TRBV5-1 and TRBJ1-6, is KAGVTQTPRYLIKTRGQQVTLSCSPISGHRSVSWYQQTPGQGLQFLFEYFSETQRNKGNFPGRFSGRQFSNSRSEMNVSTLELGDSALYLCASSPRQDNSPLHFGNGTRLTVT.

This clonotype came up many times. This rearrangement joins TRBV7-2 to TRBJ2-3, with TRBD2 matching 7 bases. The CDR3 runs to 12 residues. From germline, CDR1 is SGHTA and CDR2 FQGNSA. The J segment lost 6 bases and the V segment lost 8 bases, leaving 5 bases of the junction unmatched. CDR3 nucleotide sequence: TGTGCCAGCCGCGAGGGAGGGGATACGCAGTATTTT. Amino acids: CASREGGDTQYF.

This clonotype was seen ten or more times. V gene TRBV11-2 combines with J gene TRBJ2-7; no reliable D call. With 2 bases removed from V and 5 bases from J, the gap between germline ends came to 4 bases. The CDR3 consists of 11 residues. Per the germline V gene, CDR1 is SGHAT and CDR2 is FQNNGV. This chain's CDR3 is CASSLQNEQYF. As DNA, the CDR3 is TGTGCCAGCAGCTTACAAAACGAGCAGTACTTC. The full variable domain, rest sourced from reference TRBV11-2 and TRBJ2-7, is EAGVAQSPRYKIIEKRQSVAFWCNPISGHATLYWYQQILGQGPKLLIQFQNNGVVDDSQLPKDRFSAERLKGVDSTLKIQPAKLEDSAVYLCASSLQNEQYFGPGTRLTVT.

This clonotype has ten or more counts. The chain is built from TRBV28 and TRBJ1-5; D unclear. V was cut by 7 bases and J by 7 bases, with 20 bases left in between. This CDR3 comprises 15 residues. Germline V gives CDR1 MDHEN, CDR2 SYDVKM. The CDR3 sequence: CASTFRAKGVQPQHF. For the CDR3, the DNA is TGTGCCAGCACCTTCCGGGCCAAAGGCGTCCAGCCCCAGCATTTT.

The chain joins TRBV5-5 to TRBJ1-2; 8 bases map to TRBD1. The V gene's germline CDR1 is SGHKS and CDR2 YYEKEE (reference sequence). V was pared by 4 bases and J by 5 bases, with 7 bases of the junction left unmatched. This CDR3 spans 14 amino acids. The CDR3 protein is CASSGPTGVYGYTF. DNA for the CDR3: TGTGCCAGCAGCGGCCCGACAGGGGTGTATGGCTACACCTTC.

The V and J genes are TRBV15 and TRBJ1-2, with D maybe TRBD1 (6 bases). Trimming stripped 0 bases from V and 5 bases from J, with 19 bases between. This CDR3 has 17 residues. The germline CDR1 and CDR2 sequences are LNHNV and YYDKDF (reference sequence). Written as DNA, the CDR3 is TGTGCCACCAGCAGAGATTCGTCGGGGGCCTGGCGATATGGCTACACCTTC. It encodes CATSRDSSGAWRYGYTF.

This clonotype came up a few times. The J gene is TRBJ1-6, the V gene TRBV11-2; D is unresolved. CDR1 and CDR2 from the germline V gene are SGHAT and FQNNGV. The CDR3 length is 14 residues. V was pared by 1 base and J by 5 bases, with 6 bases between. The CDR3 DNA sequence: TGTGCCAGCAGCTTAGTCGGGAATAATTCACCCCTCCACTTT. As protein: CASSLVGNNSPLHF.

The chain joins TRBV20-1 to TRBJ2-1; TRBD1 matches at 12 bases. Germline-derived CDR1 and CDR2 are DFQATT and SNEGSKA (reference sequence). The junction had 6 bases not matched to a gene; V was cut back by 2 bases and J by 10 bases. CDR3 length: 14 amino acids. The CDR3 sequence is CSARPGTGGNEQFF. The CDR3 DNA follows: TGCAGTGCTAGACCCGGGACAGGGGGCAACGAGCAGTTCTTC.

This clonotype occurred a few times. The CDR3 DNA sequence: TGTGCCAGCAGCTTGAGCGGCGGAACCACAGATACGCAGTATTTT. Its protein is CASSLSGGTTDTQYF. The V gene is TRBV7-8, the J gene TRBJ2-3, with TRBD2 as a possible D gene (5 bases). The germline V gene has CDR1 SGHVS and CDR2 FQNEAQ. The V and J ends lost 3 bases and 2 bases respectively, with 12 bases between them. The CDR3 consists of 15 residues.

This clonotype was counted only a few times. A much bigger clone sits one base away, suggesting this may be a read error. V is TRBV4-2 and J is TRBJ2-1, with 9 positions matching TRBD1. The CDR3 is 17 residues long. The junction had 13 bases not matched to a gene; V was cut back by 3 bases and J by 7 bases. Germline values: CDR1 LGHNA, CDR2 YNFKEQ. The DNA of the CDR3 is TGTGCCAGCAGCCATGGAGCGAACAGGGGGCGCACGAATGAGCAGTTCTTC. Protein: CASSHGANRGRTNEQFF.

The chain is built from TRBV29-1 and TRBJ2-1, with D uncertain. CDR1 is SQVTM and CDR2 is ANQGSEA in the germline V gene. Deletions cut 1 base from V and 0 bases from J, with 4 bases between. The CDR3 is 13 residues long. Here the CDR3 reads CSVEGSSYNEQFF. The DNA for the CDR3 is TGCAGCGTTGAAGGGAGCTCCTACAATGAGCAGTTCTTC.

The chain carries TRBV7-2 and TRBJ2-2, with unresolved D. Germline V gene data show CDR1 as SGHTA and CDR2 as FQGNSA. V was trimmed by 5 bases and J by 1 base, leaving 8 bases between them. This CDR3 contains 14 residues. CDR3 sequence: CASSPWQNTGELFF. As DNA, the CDR3 is TGTGCCAGCAGCCCCTGGCAGAACACCGGGGAGCTGTTTTTT.

This clonotype was observed at least ten times. The chain joins TRBV11-2 to TRBJ2-1; 7 bases map to TRBD1. V trimming: 1 base; J trimming: 8 bases; junction bases outside the gene matches: 8. CDR1 and CDR2 from the germline V gene are SGHAT and FQNNGV. This CDR3 has 15 residues. The CDR3 spells CASSLVGQPVDEQFF. Written as DNA, the CDR3 is TGTGCCAGCAGCTTAGTGGGACAGCCAGTCGATGAGCAGTTCTTC. Complete variable domain (other parts from reference TRBV11-2 and TRBJ2-1): EAGVAQSPRYKIIEKRQSVAFWCNPISGHATLYWYQQILGQGPKLLIQFQNNGVVDDSQLPKDRFSAERLKGVDSTLKIQPAKLEDSAVYLCASSLVGQPVDEQFFGPGTRLTVL.